This T cell receptor beta chain was recorded in a study of brain T cells in children with intractable seizures. Sequencing was limited to surgery cases with top T cell transcript signatures in brain tissue. CDR1 SGHTA and CDR2 FQGNSA come from the germline V gene. The CDR3 consists of 12 residues. V was trimmed by 1 base and J by 8 bases, leaving 8 bases between them. Produced via immunoSEQ multiplex PCR; TCRdb's table is partial and in-frame only. The table lists around 41,000 clones, 80% to 95% of them singletons. The clonotype was recovered from a girl aged 2 to 9 with tuberous sclerosis and intractable seizures. V is TRBV7-2 and J is TRBJ1-2, with D possibly TRBD1 on 5 matching bases. Specimen: peripheral blood, collected at surgery. CDR3 sequence: CASSLGGRGYTF. Here the CDR3 DNA reads TGTGCCAGCAGCTTAGGGGGCCGCGGCTACACCTTC.